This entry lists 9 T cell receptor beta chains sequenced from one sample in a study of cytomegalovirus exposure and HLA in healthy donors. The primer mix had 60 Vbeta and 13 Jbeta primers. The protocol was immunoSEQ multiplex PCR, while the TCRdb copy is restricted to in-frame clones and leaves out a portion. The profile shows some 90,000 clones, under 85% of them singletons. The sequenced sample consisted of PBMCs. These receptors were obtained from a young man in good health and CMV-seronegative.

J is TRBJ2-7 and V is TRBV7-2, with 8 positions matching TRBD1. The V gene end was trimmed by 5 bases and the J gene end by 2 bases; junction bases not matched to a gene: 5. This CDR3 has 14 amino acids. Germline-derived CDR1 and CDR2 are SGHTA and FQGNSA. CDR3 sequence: CASSPDRGPYEQYF. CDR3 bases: TGTGCCAGCAGCCCCGACAGGGGCCCCTACGAGCAGTACTTC. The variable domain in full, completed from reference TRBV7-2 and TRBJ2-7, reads GAGVSQSPSNKVTEKGKDVELRCDPISGHTALYWYRQSLGQGLEFLIYFQGNSAPDKSGLPSDRFSAERTGGSVSTLTIQRTQQEDSAVYLCASSPDRGPYEQYFGPGTRLTVT.

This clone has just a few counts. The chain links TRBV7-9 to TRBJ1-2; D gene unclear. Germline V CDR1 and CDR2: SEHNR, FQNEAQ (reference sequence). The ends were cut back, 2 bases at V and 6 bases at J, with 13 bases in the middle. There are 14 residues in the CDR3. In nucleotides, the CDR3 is TGTGCCAGCAGCTTACTGCGGTCTTCAAATGGCTACACCTTC. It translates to CASSLLRSSNGYTF. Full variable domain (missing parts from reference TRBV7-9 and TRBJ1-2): DTGVSQNPRHKITKRGQNVTFRCDPISEHNRLYWYRQTLGQGPEFLTYFQNEAQLEKSRLLSDRFSAERPKGSFSTLEIQRTEQGDSAMYLCASSLLRSSNGYTFGSGTRLTVV.

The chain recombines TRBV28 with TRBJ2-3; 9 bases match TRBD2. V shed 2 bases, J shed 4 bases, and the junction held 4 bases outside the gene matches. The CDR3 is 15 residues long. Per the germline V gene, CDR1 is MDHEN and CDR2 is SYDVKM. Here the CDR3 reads CASSLAGGNPDTQYF. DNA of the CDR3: TGTGCCAGCAGTTTAGCGGGGGGGAATCCAGATACGCAGTATTTT.

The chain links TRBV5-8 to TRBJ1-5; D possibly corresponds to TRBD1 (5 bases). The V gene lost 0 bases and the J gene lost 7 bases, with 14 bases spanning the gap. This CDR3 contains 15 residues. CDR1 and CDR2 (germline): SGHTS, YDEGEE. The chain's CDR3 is CASSLGGREDQPQHF. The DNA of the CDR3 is TGTGCCAGCAGCTTGGGGGGCAGGGAAGACCAGCCCCAGCATTTT.

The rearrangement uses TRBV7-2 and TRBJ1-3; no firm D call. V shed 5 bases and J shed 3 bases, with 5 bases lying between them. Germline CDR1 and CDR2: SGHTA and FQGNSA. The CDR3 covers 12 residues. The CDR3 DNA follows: TGTGCCAGCAGCGACTTTGGAAACACCATATATTTT. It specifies CASSDFGNTIYF.

The CDR3 protein is CASSLGTGTYEQYF. CDR3 DNA sequence: TGCGCCAGCAGCTTGGGGACAGGAACCTACGAGCAGTACTTC. V and J are TRBV5-1 and TRBJ2-7; 7 positions match TRBD1. V gave up 0 bases and J gave up 2 bases; unmatched junction bases: 2. This CDR3 has 14 residues. Germline-derived CDR1 and CDR2 are SGHRS and YFSETQ.

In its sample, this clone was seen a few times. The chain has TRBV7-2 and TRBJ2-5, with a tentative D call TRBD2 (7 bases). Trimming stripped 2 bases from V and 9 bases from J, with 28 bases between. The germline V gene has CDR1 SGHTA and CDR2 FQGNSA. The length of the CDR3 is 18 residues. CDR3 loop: CASSLNGALGGGLRAQYF. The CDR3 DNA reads TGTGCCAGCAGCTTAAACGGCGCTCTAGGGGGGGGCTTGAGGGCCCAGTACTTC.

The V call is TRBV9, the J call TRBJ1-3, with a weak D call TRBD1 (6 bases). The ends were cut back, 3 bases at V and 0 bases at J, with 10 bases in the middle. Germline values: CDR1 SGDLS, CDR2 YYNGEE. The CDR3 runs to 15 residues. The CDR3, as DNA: TGTGCCAGCAGCGGACAGGATTCCTCTGGAAACACCATATATTTT. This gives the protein CASSGQDSSGNTIYF.

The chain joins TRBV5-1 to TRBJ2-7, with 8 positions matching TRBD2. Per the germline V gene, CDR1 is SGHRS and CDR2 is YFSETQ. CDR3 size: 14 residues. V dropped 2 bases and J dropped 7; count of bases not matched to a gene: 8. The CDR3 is CASSFELAAKEQYF. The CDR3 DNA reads TGCGCCAGCAGCTTCGAACTAGCGGCGAAGGAGCAGTACTTC.